This TCR beta chain was retrieved from a study of blood T cell repertoires in COVID-19. This clone was seen once. The data were produced by immunoSEQ multiplex PCR, yet TCRdb's version contains in-frame clones alone and is incomplete. The sample has 130,000 to 150,000 clones, about 90% seen once. Trimming left V 2 bases short and J 9 bases short, with 8 bases between. CDR1 MNHEY and CDR2 SMNVEV come from the germline V gene (reference sequence). CDR3 length: 12 amino acids. The sequenced sample consisted of PBMCs or T cells enriched from blood (not recorded which). V is TRBV27 and J is TRBJ1-5; D is ambiguous. This TCR was sampled from a man in his 60s who had recovered from COVID-19. The CDR3 nucleotides read TGTGCCAGCAGTTTAATGAGTGGGCCCCAGCATTTT. It codes for CASSLMSGPQHF.